The rows below give T cell receptor beta chains drawn from one sample of a study of T cells in Graves' hyperthyroidism and ophthalmopathy. Each CDR3 protein is one row after TCRdb ran MiXCR on the multiplex PCR reads. The top ten hold around 27% of the sample, which has approximately 520,000 distinct CDR3 sequences, under 25% seen once. The sequenced material came from blood. The source is a man between 18 and 29 years old with Graves' hyperthyroidism. CDR3s include the opening cysteine and the closing phenylalanine or tryptophan. The D gene is left open where the match is weak. The listing skips clone size in some rows; elsewhere it reads once, few, many or a size class.

TGCAGTGCTTATCTGGCGGACAGGTCCTACGAGCAGTACTTC	CSAYLADRSYEQYF	TRBV20-1	TRBJ2-7	TRBD1	many
TGTGCCAGCATGACCTCGTCGTTGGAGACCCAGTACTTC	CASMTSSLETQYF	TRBV6-1	TRBJ2-5	.	many
TGTGCCAGCAGGCGCGAGGGAGTGTACAATCAGCCCCAGCATTTT	CASRREGVYNQPQHF	TRBV28	TRBJ1-5	.	many
TGTGCCACCAGCAGAGAGGTAATGAACACTGAAGCTTTCTTT	CATSREVMNTEAFF	TRBV15	TRBJ1-1	.	many
TGTGCCAGCAGTGTAGAGGCCTTGGGGGACTATGGCTACACCTTC	CASSVEALGDYGYTF	TRBV28	TRBJ1-2	.	.
TGTGCCAGTAGTATGGCCCCTTCAAGGACCCCATACGAGCAGTACTTC	CASSMAPSRTPYEQYF	TRBV19	TRBJ2-7	.	many
TGTGCCAGCAGTCTACTAGCGGGGGGGCCAGGGGAGACCCAGTACTTC	CASSLLAGGPGETQYF	TRBV27	TRBJ2-5	TRBD2	.
TGTGCCAGCAGTTTAGAGGAGGGTCTAGGAGGGGCCAACGTCCTGACTTTC	CASSLEEGLGGANVLTF	TRBV12-3/TRBV12-4	TRBJ2-6	.	many
TGCGCCAGCAGCCAGGGACTTCTGAGGAACGAGCAGTACTTC	CASSQGLLRNEQYF	TRBV4-1	TRBJ2-7	.	many
TGCAGTGCTAGTTGGCAGGGTTCTGGAAACACCATATATTTT	CSASWQGSGNTIYF	TRBV20-1	TRBJ1-3	.	few
TGTGCCAGCAGCCAAAACAGGGCAAGTGGCTACACCTTC	CASSQNRASGYTF	TRBV3-1	TRBJ1-2	.	.
TGTGCCAGCAGCTACGGACTTTCTGGCTATGGCTACACCTTC	CASSYGLSGYGYTF	TRBV12-3/TRBV12-4	TRBJ1-2	.	many
TGTGCCTGGAAGGGACAGGGGGCGACCTACGAGCAGTACTTC	CAWKGQGATYEQYF	TRBV30	TRBJ2-7	TRBD1	.
TGTGCCAGCAGCTTGACCAGGGAGGGCTATGGCTACACCTTC	CASSLTREGYGYTF	TRBV7-2	TRBJ1-2	.	.
TGCGCCAGCAGCTCCGGGAACCGTGAGACCCAGTACTTC	CASSSGNRETQYF	TRBV5-1	TRBJ2-5	.	.
TGTGCCAGCAGTGACGGACCCCGGGGAGGCTATGGCTACACCTTC	CASSDGPRGGYGYTF	TRBV6-1	TRBJ1-2	.	many
TGTGCCAGCAGTCGCTCGTTAGGGGGGAAAGCTTTCTTT	CASSRSLGGKAFF	TRBV6-5	TRBJ1-1	.	.
TGTGCCAGCAAAAGGGCTAGCCAGCCCCAGCATTTT	CASKRASQPQHF	TRBV6-2/TRBV6-3	TRBJ1-5	.	.
TGTGCCAGTAGCCCAACGACGGGGGCTTACGAGCAGTACTTC	CASSPTTGAYEQYF	TRBV19	TRBJ2-7	.	many
TGTGCCAGCAGTGAACTCCCAGGGGGGAACACTGAAGCTTTCTTT	CASSELPGGNTEAFF	TRBV2	TRBJ1-1	TRBD1	many
TGTGCCAGCAGTAAGGGAGAGGGTCAGCCCCAGCATTTT	CASSKGEGQPQHF	TRBV6-1	TRBJ1-5	.	.
TGCGCCAGCAGCTCCCACGGACAGGGTGAAGGGACCCAGTACTTC	CASSSHGQGEGTQYF	TRBV5-1	TRBJ2-5	TRBD1	many
TGTGCCAGCAGTTTCCCCTCCGGGACAGGGGGCAACTATGGCTACACCTTC	CASSFPSGTGGNYGYTF	TRBV28	TRBJ1-2	TRBD1	many
TGTGCCAGCAGTTTAGCGGCAGGCACTGAAGCTTTCTTT	CASSLAAGTEAFF	TRBV12-3/TRBV12-4	TRBJ1-1	.	many
TGCAGTGCTAGAGAAGCCGAAGGGACTAGCGGGGGGGCAGATACGCAGTATTTT	CSAREAEGTSGGADTQYF	TRBV20-1	TRBJ2-3	TRBD2	.
TGTGCCAGCAGTCTCTCCCCGGCGACCGAGCAGTACTTC	CASSLSPATEQYF	TRBV27	TRBJ2-7	.	many
TGTGCCAGCAGCCCGCAGCCCTTGACAGTGTGGAACACTGAAGCTTTCTTT	CASSPQPLTVWNTEAFF	TRBV9	TRBJ1-1	.	.
TGTGCCAGCAGCTTTAAGGGGACGGGTGGCTACACCTTC	CASSFKGTGGYTF	TRBV5-8	TRBJ1-2	.	few
TGTGCCAGCAGCGCGGGAATTAGGGAGACCCAGTACTTC	CASSAGIRETQYF	TRBV11-2	TRBJ2-5	.	.
TGTGCCAGCAGTTACTCGGCCCCTGGGACTAGCGGGGGGCTGGAGACCCAGTACTTC	CASSYSAPGTSGGLETQYF	TRBV6-2/TRBV6-3	TRBJ2-5	TRBD2	many
TGTGCCAGCAGTTACACTACTCGAGGGGCGGGTGGAAACACCATATATTTT	CASSYTTRGAGGNTIYF	TRBV6-5	TRBJ1-3	.	.
TGTGCCAGCAGTTTATGGAGGGGCCCCCAAGAGACCCAGTACTTC	CASSLWRGPQETQYF	TRBV28	TRBJ2-5	.	.
TGCAGTGCTAGAGATGGGGGGCGTGAGACCCAGTACTTC	CSARDGGRETQYF	TRBV20-1	TRBJ2-5	.	many
TGTGCCGGCAGCTCTACTAGCGGGGGGATTATGGCAGATACGCAGTATTTT	CAGSSTSGGIMADTQYF	TRBV6-2/TRBV6-3	TRBJ2-3	TRBD2	many
TGTGCCAGCAGCGAAGGACTAGCGGGAGGGGTGACCCAGTACTTC	CASSEGLAGGVTQYF	TRBV6-1	TRBJ2-5	TRBD2	.
TGTGCCAGCAGGTCAACAGCGAACACTGAAGCTTTCTTT	CASRSTANTEAFF	TRBV7-9	TRBJ1-1	.	many
TGCGCCATGCGACCCCCGGGAGATTTCGCCCAAGAGACCCAGTACTTC	CAMRPPGDFAQETQYF	TRBV10-1	TRBJ2-5	.	few
TGTGCCAGCAGCTTAGCGCTGGACAGAGACAATCAGCCCCAGCATTTT	CASSLALDRDNQPQHF	TRBV11-1	TRBJ1-5	.	.
TGCGCCAGCAGCCAAGTAAGAGACTCTGGAAACACCATATATTTT	CASSQVRDSGNTIYF	TRBV4-1	TRBJ1-3	.	many
TGTGCCTGGAGAGGCAGGGCCGCGCTCCTGAGTGGCTACACCTTC	CAWRGRAALLSGYTF	TRBV30	TRBJ1-2	.	many
TGTGCCAGCAGTTACGAAGGTCGGGAAGCTTTCTTT	CASSYEGREAFF	TRBV6-5	TRBJ1-1	.	.
TGTGCCAGCTCACCACCTAGACAGTACCAAGAGACCCAGTACTTC	CASSPPRQYQETQYF	TRBV18	TRBJ2-5	.	once
TGTGCCAGCAGCCCGACGGGGATAAGGGAGCGGAATCAGCCCCAGCATTTT	CASSPTGIRERNQPQHF	TRBV28	TRBJ1-5	.	many
TGTGCCAGCAGTGAATTGGGGGTCCTGAACACTGAAGCTTTCTTT	CASSELGVLNTEAFF	TRBV25-1	TRBJ1-1	.	many
TGTGCCAGCTCCGCCGGGACTGCACCCTCCTACGAGCAGTACTTC	CASSAGTAPSYEQYF	TRBV18	TRBJ2-7	.	.
TGTGCCAGCAGCTTAGGTGGCGACACTGAAGCTTTCTTT	CASSLGGDTEAFF	TRBV5-1	TRBJ1-1	.	many
TGTGCCACCAGCAGCCCACGGGGGCGACAGAACACCGGGGAGCTGTTTTTT	CATSSPRGRQNTGELFF	TRBV15	TRBJ2-2	.	many
TGTGCCAGCAGTCTCCGAGAGAACACCATATATTTT	CASSLRENTIYF	TRBV12-3/TRBV12-4	TRBJ1-3	.	.
TGTGCCACCAGCACAACCCTGGGGGGGGACACCGGGGAGCTGTTTTTT	CATSTTLGGDTGELFF	TRBV15	TRBJ2-2	TRBD2	many
TGTGCCAGTAGTATAGAACCAACCAGGGTGGAGCTGTTTTTT	CASSIEPTRVELFF	TRBV19	TRBJ2-2	.	many
TGTGCCAGCAAAGCCGGGACAGGGGACACCCCAAACACTGAAGCTTTCTTT	CASKAGTGDTPNTEAFF	TRBV6-1	TRBJ1-1	TRBD1	.
TGTGCCAGCAGTTCACCCAGTCAGCCCCAGGATTTT	CASSSPSQPQDF	TRBV6-2/TRBV6-3	TRBJ1-5	.	once
TGCAGTGCTAGTGGCGGTAGCGGAGCTTTCTTT	CSASGGSGAFF	TRBV20-1	TRBJ1-1	.	.